This T cell receptor beta chain stems from a study of technical replicates of blood from several donors. Sequenced by immunoSEQ multiplex PCR; TCRdb stores in-frame clones only, minus some. The repertoire has roughly 79,000 clones, roughly 91% of them found once; the top ten carry 0.35% to 0.45%. The CDR3 sequence is 14 residues long. CDR1 and CDR2 from the germline V gene are MNHNS and SASEGT. Trimming stripped 6 bases from V and 4 bases from J, with 15 bases between. The sequencing sample was made of T cells isolated from PBMCs. V usage is TRBV6-1 and J usage is TRBJ1-2; tentatively, D is TRBD1 (5 bases). This clonotype was obtained from a human donor in good health. Some clones in this sample may be carry-over from other donors' samples. The CDR3 loop is CASRLMTVSYGYTF. The CDR3 DNA follows: TGTGCCAGCAGACTCATGACAGTGTCCTATGGCTACACCTTC.